These 18 T cell receptor beta chains share one sample of origin, sequenced in a study of cytomegalovirus exposure and HLA in healthy donors. The PCR used 60 Vbeta and 13 Jbeta primers. Assay: immunoSEQ multiplex PCR; the TCRdb copy retains only in-frame clones and omits some. The table has some 45,000 clones, approximately 67% seen once. Sequencing was done on a sample of PBMCs. The receptors stem from a man aged 25 to 40 in good health and CMV-seronegative.

The CDR3 here is CASGSVRETQYF. CDR3 nucleotides: TGTGCCAGCGGGAGCGTCCGAGAGACCCAGTACTTC. The V gene is TRBV7-2, the J gene TRBJ2-5, with D possibly being TRBD2 (5 bases). The CDR3 covers 12 residues. V dropped 8 bases and J dropped 4 bases, with 11 bases sitting between them. Germline CDR1 reads SGHTA; CDR2 reads FQGNSA.

The chain employs TRBV2 and TRBJ2-1, with 8 positions matching TRBD2. Germline CDR1 SNHLY, CDR2 FYNNEI. Trimming removed 6 bases from V and 16 bases from J; junction bases left unmatched: 20. CDR3 length equals 15 residues. CDR3 region: CASRREGGRRMDQFF. For the CDR3, the DNA is TGTGCCAGCAGACGGGAGGGAGGACGGAGGATGGATCAATTCTTC.

The chain couples TRBV27 to TRBJ1-3, with a weak D call TRBD1 (5 bases). CDR3 length: 19 amino acids. Germline CDR1 and CDR2: MNHEY and SMNVEV (reference sequence). Trimming pared 9 bases from V and 0 bases from J, leaving 27 bases between. In DNA, the CDR3 is TGTGCCAGTTCCGGGGGATCCTACATGCCTTTTTGCTCTGGAAACACCATATATTTT. It encodes CASSGGSYMPFCSGNTIYF.

The chain uses TRBV5-6 and TRBJ1-1, with 9 positions matching TRBD1. CDR3 length equals 16 residues. From germline, CDR1 is SGHDT and CDR2 YYEEEE. J gave up 7 bases and V 2 bases, and 12 bases lay outside the gene matches. In DNA form, the CDR3 reads TGTGCCAGCAGCTTTCCGACACAGGGGGCAGACCATGAAGCTTTCTTT. Translating it yields CASSFPTQGADHEAFF.

In this sample, this clone turned up a few times. V and J are TRBV6-5 and TRBJ2-7; 7 positions match TRBD1. J lost 4 bases, V lost 6 bases, and 9 bases had no gene match. Germline loops: CDR1 MNHEY, CDR2 SVGAGI. The CDR3 is 14 residues long. Written as DNA, the CDR3 is TGTGCCAGCAGCAGAACAGGGGCCGCTTACGAGCAGTACTTC. Translation: CASSRTGAAYEQYF.

The chain is built from TRBV15 and TRBJ1-5; D gene unclear. The CDR3 is 14 residues long. Trimming left V 5 bases short and J 0 bases short, with 8 bases between. Germline V gene data show CDR1 as LNHNV and CDR2 as YYDKDF (reference sequence). The CDR3 loop is CATSQRLSNQPQHF. Written as DNA, the CDR3 is TGTGCCACCAGCCAGCGACTTAGCAATCAGCCCCAGCATTTT.

V and J are TRBV5-1 and TRBJ2-7; 9 nucleotides match TRBD2. The CDR3 loop spans 17 amino acids. Germline CDR1 and CDR2: SGHRS and YFSETQ. J gave up 5 bases and V 2 bases, and 14 bases lay outside the gene matches. The CDR3 here is CASSFLFAGLAFDEQYF. The CDR3 bases are TGCGCCAGCAGCTTTTTATTTGCGGGACTAGCTTTTGACGAGCAGTACTTC.

In its sample, this clone was seen a few times. This sequence joins TRBV10-3 and TRBJ1-2, with TRBD1 as a possible D gene (6 bases). Germline CDR1 is ENHRY and CDR2 is SYGVKD. Trimming took off 7 bases at V and 8 bases at J, with 14 bases between the two ends. This CDR3 spans 12 amino acids. The CDR3 sequence is CAINQGFQGYTF. The CDR3 nucleotides read TGTGCCATCAATCAGGGGTTTCAGGGCTACACCTTC.

The sample holds a few counts of this clone. The chain carries TRBV5-4 and TRBJ2-7; 10 positions match TRBD2. Losses at the gene ends were 6 bases for V and 5 bases for J; bases not matched to a gene: 14. The CDR3 totals 16 residues. Germline-derived CDR1 and CDR2 are SGHNT and YYREEE (reference sequence). CDR3 amino acids: CASNSLDLAGVNEQYF. CDR3 DNA: TGTGCCAGCAACAGCTTGGATCTAGCGGGAGTGAACGAGCAGTACTTC. The variable domain in full, with the rest retrieved from reference TRBV5-4 and TRBJ2-7, is ETGVTQSPTHLIKTRGQQVTLRCSSQSGHNTVSWYQQALGQGPQFIFQYYREEENGRGNFPPRFSGLQFPNYSSELNVNALELDDSALYLCASNSLDLAGVNEQYFGPGTRLTVT.

The rearrangement uses TRBV11-3 and TRBJ2-3, with TRBD2 as a possible D gene (7 bases). Germline CDR1 is SGHNT and CDR2 is YENEEA. The length of the CDR3 is 14 residues. V was trimmed by 5 bases and J by 2 bases, leaving 11 bases between them. The CDR3 DNA follows: TGTGCCAGCAGCCTAGGGGGGGACACAGATACGCAGTATTTT. This gives the protein CASSLGGDTDTQYF.

The J gene is TRBJ2-7, the V gene TRBV4-1, with 9 nucleotides matching TRBD1. CDR1 and CDR2 from the germline V gene are MGHRA and YSYEKL. There are 16 residues in the CDR3. V lost 1 base to trimming and J lost 7 bases; unmatched junction nucleotides: 11. This chain's CDR3 is CASSQGPGTGSSEQYF. CDR3 DNA sequence: TGCGCCAGCAGCCAAGGCCCCGGGACAGGGTCTTCTGAGCAGTACTTC.

This rearrangement joins TRBV7-9 to TRBJ2-1; 12 nucleotides agree with TRBD2. Germline-derived CDR1 and CDR2 are SEHNR and FQNEAQ (reference sequence). The CDR3 loop spans 16 amino acids. Trimming removed 3 bases from V and 8 bases from J; junction bases left unmatched: 8. The CDR3 spells CASSLTSGRGAHEQFF. The DNA of the CDR3 is TGTGCCAGCAGCTTGACTAGCGGGAGAGGAGCTCATGAGCAGTTCTTC. Using reference TRBV7-9 and TRBJ2-1 for the parts outside the CDR3, the full variable domain is DTGVSQNPRHKITKRGQNVTFRCDPISEHNRLYWYRQTLGQGPEFLTYFQNEAQLEKSRLLSDRFSAERPKGSFSTLEIQRTEQGDSAMYLCASSLTSGRGAHEQFFGPGTRLTVL.

V is TRBV29-1 and J is TRBJ2-5; 7 nucleotides match TRBD2. The CDR3 has 12 residues. CDR1 and CDR2 (germline): SQVTM, ANQGSEA. Unmatched junction bases numbered 4, after V lost 4 bases and J lost 5 bases. The DNA for the CDR3 is TGCAGCGTTGGGGGGGGGATGGAGACCCAGTACTTC. It yields the protein CSVGGGMETQYF.

The V gene is TRBV13, the J gene TRBJ2-5, with a tentative D call TRBD2 (5 bases). The J call may be mistaken, given a closer DNA end match to TRBJ2-7. The CDR3 runs to 14 residues. Germline CDR1 and CDR2: PRHDT and FYEKMQ (reference sequence). The CDR3 spells CASSLGDGNYEQYF. CDR3 DNA: TGTGCCAGCAGCTTAGGGGACGGGAACTACGAGCAGTACTTC.

V is TRBV19 and J is TRBJ2-7; D perhaps matches TRBD1 (5 bases). This CDR3 is 13 amino acids long. The germline gives CDR1 LNHDA, CDR2 SQIVND (reference sequence). Trimming pared 6 bases from V and 6 bases from J, leaving 15 bases between. CDR3 in DNA: TGTGCCAGTAGGTTAACAGGTTGGGGCGAGCAGTACTTC. Protein sequence: CASRLTGWGEQYF.

This clone occurred a few times. V gene TRBV6-5 combines with J gene TRBJ2-5; possible D gene TRBD2, 5 bases. The DNA end lines up better with TRBJ2-7; the J call may be wrong. Germline CDR1 MNHEY, CDR2 SVGAGI. CDR3 size: 15 residues. CDR3 DNA sequence: TGTGCCAGCAGTTACTCCTACGGGGAAACCTACGAGCAGTACTTC. It is translated as CASSYSYGETYEQYF.

The rearrangement links TRBV5-4 to TRBJ1-2, with 9 bases identical to TRBD1. This CDR3 region has 13 residues. In germline, CDR1 is SGHNT, CDR2 YYREEE (reference sequence). The ends lost 6 bases at V and 7 bases at J; junction bases unmatched: 7. The CDR3 sequence is CASIEQGAGGYTF. The CDR3 bases are TGTGCCAGCATCGAACAGGGGGCAGGTGGCTACACCTTC.

This clone was detected only a few times. The chain employs TRBV7-9 and TRBJ2-5; 7 nucleotides agree with TRBD2. This CDR3 spans 12 amino acids. Trimming at V came to 6 bases and at J to 11 bases, leaving 9 bases not matched to a gene. The germline CDR1 and CDR2 sequences are SEHNR and FQNEAQ (reference sequence). This chain's CDR3 is CASRGTTGEQYF. The CDR3, as DNA: TGTGCCAGCAGGGGGACTACGGGAGAGCAGTACTTC. Full variable domain (rest looked up from reference TRBV7-9 and TRBJ2-5): DTGVSQNPRHKITKRGQNVTFRCDPISEHNRLYWYRQTLGQGPEFLTYFQNEAQLEKSRLLSDRFSAERPKGSFSTLEIQRTEQGDSAMYLCASRGTTGEQYFGPGTRLLVL.